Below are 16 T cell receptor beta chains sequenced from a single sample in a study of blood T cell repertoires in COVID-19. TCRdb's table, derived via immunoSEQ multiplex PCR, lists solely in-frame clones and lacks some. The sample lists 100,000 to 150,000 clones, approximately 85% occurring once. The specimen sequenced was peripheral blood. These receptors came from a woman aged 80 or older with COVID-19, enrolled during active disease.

In DNA, the CDR3 is TGTGCCACCAGCAGAGTGGGGACGGGACTAGTGGTTGAGCAGTTCTTC. It yields the protein CATSRVGTGLVVEQFF. This sequence joins TRBV15 and TRBJ2-1, with TRBD2 identical over 8 bases. The CDR3 is made up of 16 amino acids. Unmatched junction bases numbered 11, after V lost 1 base and J lost 9 bases. Germline CDR1 reads LNHNV; CDR2 reads YYDKDF (reference sequence).

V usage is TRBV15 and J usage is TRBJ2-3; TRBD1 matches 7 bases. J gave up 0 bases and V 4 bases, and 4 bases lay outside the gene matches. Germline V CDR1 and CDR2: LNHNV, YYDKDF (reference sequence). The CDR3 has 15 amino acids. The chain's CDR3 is CATSIGTASTDTQYF. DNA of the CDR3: TGTGCCACCAGCATTGGGACAGCTAGCACAGATACGCAGTATTTT.

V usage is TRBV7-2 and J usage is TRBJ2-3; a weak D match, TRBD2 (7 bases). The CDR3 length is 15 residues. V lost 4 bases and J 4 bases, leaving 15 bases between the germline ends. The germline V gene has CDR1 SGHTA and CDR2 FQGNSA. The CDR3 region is CASSSGGAEPDTQYF. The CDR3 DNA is TGTGCCAGCAGCTCGGGGGGCGCGGAGCCAGATACGCAGTATTTT.

The CDR3 bases are TGCAGTGCTAGTGAGTCTCTCCAGGGAGGCTACACCTTC. Translation gives CSASESLQGGYTF. This rearrangement joins TRBV20-1 to TRBJ1-2, with D perhaps matching TRBD1 (5 bases). Trimming cost V 3 bases and J 8 bases, with 16 bases left between them. Per the germline V gene, CDR1 is DFQATT and CDR2 is SNEGSKA (reference sequence). CDR3 length: 13 residues.

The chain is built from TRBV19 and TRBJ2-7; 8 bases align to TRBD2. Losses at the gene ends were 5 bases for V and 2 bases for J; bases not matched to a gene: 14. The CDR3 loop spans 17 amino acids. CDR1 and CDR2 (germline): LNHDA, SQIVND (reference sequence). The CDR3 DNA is TGTGCCAGTAGTCCCGGAGCGGGAGTTTATTCCCCCTACGAGCAGTACTTC. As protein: CASSPGAGVYSPYEQYF.

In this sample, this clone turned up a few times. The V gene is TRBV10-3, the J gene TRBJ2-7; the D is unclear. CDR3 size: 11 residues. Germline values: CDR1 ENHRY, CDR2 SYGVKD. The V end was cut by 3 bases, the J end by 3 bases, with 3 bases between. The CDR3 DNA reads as TGTGCCATCAGTGACCTCTACGAGCAGTACTTC. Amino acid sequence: CAISDLYEQYF.

The CDR3 region is CSIGLDYGYTF. In DNA, the CDR3 is TGCAGTATTGGACTCGACTATGGCTACACCTTC. J is TRBJ1-2 and V is TRBV20-1; no firm D call. This CDR3 contains 11 residues. Germline CDR1 DFQATT, CDR2 SNEGSKA (reference sequence). The V end was cut by 8 bases, the J end by 3 bases, with 10 bases between.

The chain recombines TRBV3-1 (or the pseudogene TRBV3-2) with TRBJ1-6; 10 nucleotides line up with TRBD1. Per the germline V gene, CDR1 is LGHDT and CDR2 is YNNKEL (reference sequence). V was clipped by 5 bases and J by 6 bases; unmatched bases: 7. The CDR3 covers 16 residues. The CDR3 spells CASSSRTGGSNSPLHF. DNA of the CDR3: TGTGCCAGCAGCTCCCGGACAGGGGGTAGTAATTCACCCCTCCACTTT.

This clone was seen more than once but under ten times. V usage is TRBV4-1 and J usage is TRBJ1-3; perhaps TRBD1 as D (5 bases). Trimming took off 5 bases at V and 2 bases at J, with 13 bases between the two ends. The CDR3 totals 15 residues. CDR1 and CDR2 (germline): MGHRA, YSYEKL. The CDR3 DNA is TGCGCCAGCAGCTCACCAGGGAATCCTGGAAACACCATATATTTT. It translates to CASSSPGNPGNTIYF.

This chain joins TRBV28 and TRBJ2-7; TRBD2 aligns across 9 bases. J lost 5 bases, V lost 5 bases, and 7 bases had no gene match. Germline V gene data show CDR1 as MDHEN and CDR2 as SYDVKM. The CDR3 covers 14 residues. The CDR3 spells CASSTTGTSNEQYF. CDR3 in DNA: TGTGCCAGCAGTACCACAGGGACTAGCAACGAGCAGTACTTC. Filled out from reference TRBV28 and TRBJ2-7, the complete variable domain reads DVKVTQSSRYLVKRTGEKVFLECVQDMDHENMFWYRQDPGLGLRLIYFSYDVKMKEKGDIPEGYSVSREKKERFSLILESASTNQTSMYLCASSTTGTSNEQYFGPGTRLTVT.

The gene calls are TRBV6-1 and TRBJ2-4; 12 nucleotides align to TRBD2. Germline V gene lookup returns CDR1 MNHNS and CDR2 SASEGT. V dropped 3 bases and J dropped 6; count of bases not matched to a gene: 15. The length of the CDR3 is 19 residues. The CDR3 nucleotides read TGTGCCAGCAGTGACCCACTAGCGGGAGGTAGGGATATCAGAAACATTCAGTACTTC. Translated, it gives CASSDPLAGGRDIRNIQYF.

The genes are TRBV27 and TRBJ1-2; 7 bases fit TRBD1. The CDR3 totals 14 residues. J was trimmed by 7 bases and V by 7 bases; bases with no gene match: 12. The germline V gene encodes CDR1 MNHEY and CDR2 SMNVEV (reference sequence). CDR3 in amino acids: CASKRRTGLSGYTF. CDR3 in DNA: TGTGCCAGCAAAAGAAGGACAGGATTGAGTGGCTACACCTTC.

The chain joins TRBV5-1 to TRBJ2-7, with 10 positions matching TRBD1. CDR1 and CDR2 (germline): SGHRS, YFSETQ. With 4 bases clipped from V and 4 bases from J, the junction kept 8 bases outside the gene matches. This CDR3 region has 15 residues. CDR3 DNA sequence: TGCGCCAGCAGCGGCGACAGGGGGCCACGATACGAGCAGTACTTC. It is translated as CASSGDRGPRYEQYF.

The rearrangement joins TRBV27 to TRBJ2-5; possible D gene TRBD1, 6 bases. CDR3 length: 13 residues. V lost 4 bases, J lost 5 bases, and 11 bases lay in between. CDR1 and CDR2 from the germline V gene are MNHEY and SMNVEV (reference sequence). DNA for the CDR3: TGTGCCAGCAGTTCCCTAAGGGGGGAGACCCAGTACTTC. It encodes CASSSLRGETQYF.

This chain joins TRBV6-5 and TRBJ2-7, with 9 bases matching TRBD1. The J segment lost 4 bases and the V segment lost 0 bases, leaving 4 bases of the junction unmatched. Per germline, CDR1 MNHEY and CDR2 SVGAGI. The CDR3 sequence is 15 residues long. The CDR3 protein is CASSYSRDRAYEQYF. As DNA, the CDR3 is TGTGCCAGCAGTTACTCCCGGGACAGGGCTTACGAGCAGTACTTC.

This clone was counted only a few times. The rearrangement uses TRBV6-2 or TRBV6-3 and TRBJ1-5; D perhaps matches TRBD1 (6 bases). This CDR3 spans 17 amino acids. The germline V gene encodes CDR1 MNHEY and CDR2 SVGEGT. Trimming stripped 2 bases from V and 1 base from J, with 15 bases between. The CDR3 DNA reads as TGTGCCAGCAGTTACCGGGGACTACAGGGAAGCAATCAGCCCCAGCATTTT. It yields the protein CASSYRGLQGSNQPQHF.